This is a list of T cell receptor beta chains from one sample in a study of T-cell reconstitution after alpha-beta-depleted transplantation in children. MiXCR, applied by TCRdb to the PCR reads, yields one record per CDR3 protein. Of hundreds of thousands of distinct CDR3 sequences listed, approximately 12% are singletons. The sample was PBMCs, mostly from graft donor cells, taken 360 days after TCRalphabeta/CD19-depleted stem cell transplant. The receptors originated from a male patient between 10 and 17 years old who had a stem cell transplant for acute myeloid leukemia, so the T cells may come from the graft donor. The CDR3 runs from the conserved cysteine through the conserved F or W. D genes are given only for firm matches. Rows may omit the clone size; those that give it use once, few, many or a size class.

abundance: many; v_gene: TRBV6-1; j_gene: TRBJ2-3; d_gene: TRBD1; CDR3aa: CASSRQQGVGTDTQYF; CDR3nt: TGTGCCAGCAGTCGCCAACAGGGGGTTGGCACAGATACGCAGTATTTT
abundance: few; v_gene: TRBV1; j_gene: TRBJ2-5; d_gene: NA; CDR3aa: CTSSQYGGGTQYF; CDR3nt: TGCACCAGCAGCCAATATGGGGGGGGGACCCAGTACTTC
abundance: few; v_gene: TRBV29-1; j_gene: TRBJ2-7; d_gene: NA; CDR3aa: CSAGGSYEQYF; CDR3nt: TGCAGCGCCGGAGGGAGCTACGAGCAGTACTTC
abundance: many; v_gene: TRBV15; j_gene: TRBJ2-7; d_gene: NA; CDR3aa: CATSERTGSGKWYEQYF; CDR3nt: TGTGCCACCAGCGAGAGGACAGGGAGCGGGAAATGGTACGAGCAGTACTTC
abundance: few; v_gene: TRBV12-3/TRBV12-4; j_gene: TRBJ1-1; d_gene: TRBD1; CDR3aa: CASRDRGTSKKAFF; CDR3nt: TGTGCCAGCAGGGACAGGGGTACGTCGAAAAAAGCTTTCTTT
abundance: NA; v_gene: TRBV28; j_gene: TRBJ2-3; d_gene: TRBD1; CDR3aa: CASSLTGGAFSTDTQYF; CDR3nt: TGTGCCAGCAGCCTTACAGGGGGCGCATTTAGTACAGATACGCAGTATTTT
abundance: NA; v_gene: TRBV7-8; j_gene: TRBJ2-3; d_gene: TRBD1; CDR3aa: CASSSGQGGITDTQYF; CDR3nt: TGTGCCAGCAGCTCGGGACAGGGTGGCATCACAGATACGCAGTATTTT
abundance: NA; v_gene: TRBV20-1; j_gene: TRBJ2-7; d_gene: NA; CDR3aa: CSALSIYEQYF; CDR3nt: TGCAGTGCTCTGAGCATATACGAGCAGTACTTC
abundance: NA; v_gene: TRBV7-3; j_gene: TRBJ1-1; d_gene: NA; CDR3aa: CASSSTRGTEAFF; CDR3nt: TGTGCCAGCAGCTCAACAAGGGGGACTGAAGCTTTCTTT
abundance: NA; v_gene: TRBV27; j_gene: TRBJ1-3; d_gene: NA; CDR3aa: CASSTRSGNTIYF; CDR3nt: TGTGCCAGCAGTACCCGCTCTGGAAACACCATATATTTT
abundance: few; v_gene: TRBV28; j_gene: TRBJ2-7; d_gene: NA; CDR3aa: CASRTETVLRGQYF; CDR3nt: TGTGCCAGCAGAACCGAGACAGTACTACGAGGGCAGTACTTC
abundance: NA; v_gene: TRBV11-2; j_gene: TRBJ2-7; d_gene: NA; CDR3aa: CASSLWQTYEQYF; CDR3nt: TGTGCCAGCAGCCTATGGCAGACCTACGAGCAGTACTTC
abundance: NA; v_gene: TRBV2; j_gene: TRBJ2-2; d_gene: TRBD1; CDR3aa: CASSDRGRGTGELFF; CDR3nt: TGTGCCAGCAGCGACAGGGGGCGCGGCACCGGGGAGCTGTTTTTT
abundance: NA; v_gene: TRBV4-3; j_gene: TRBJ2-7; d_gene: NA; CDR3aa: CAFQRREQYF; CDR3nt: TGCGCCTTTCAAAGGCGGGAGCAGTACTTC